These 28 T cell receptor beta chains were sequenced from one sample in a study of CD8+CD57+ T cells in acquired aplastic anemia. In patients chosen for sequencing, flow cytometry had shown CD8+CD57+ cell expansion. TCR beta VDJ combinations and CDR3 sequences were profiled from genomic DNA. Via MiXCR, TCRdb re-called the reads, giving one row per CDR3 protein. The data hold 200,000 to 250,000 distinct CDR3 sequences, with about 60% observed a single time. Sequencing was carried out using sorted CD4+, CD8+, or CD8+CD57+ T cells (not recorded which) from PBMCs. All receptors come from a human donor with aplastic anemia.

The V and J genes are TRBV9 and TRBJ1-1, with 12 bases identical to TRBD1. CDR3 size: 15 residues. V trimming: 3 bases; J trimming: 7 bases; junction bases outside the gene matches: 7. Germline V gene data show CDR1 as SGDLS and CDR2 as YYNGEE. The CDR3 nucleotides read TGTGCCAGCAGCGAGGGGACAGGGGGCTTCGATGAAGCTTTCTTT. It specifies CASSEGTGGFDEAFF.

This clonotype has a count of ten or more. V is TRBV20-1 and J is TRBJ1-6, with 7 bases aligning to TRBD1. The V and J ends lost 6 bases and 3 bases, in that order; junction bases with no gene match: 8. The germline gives CDR1 DFQATT, CDR2 SNEGSKA (reference sequence). This CDR3 spans 15 amino acids. The CDR3: CSASTGAYYNSPLHF. DNA for the CDR3: TGCAGTGCCTCCACAGGGGCGTACTATAATTCACCCCTCCACTTT.

This chain joins TRBV19 and TRBJ1-2; 8 nucleotides align to TRBD1. V dropped 4 bases and J dropped 12; count of bases not matched to a gene: 4. CDR1 and CDR2 (germline): LNHDA, SQIVND (reference sequence). CDR3 size: 11 residues. Written as DNA, the CDR3 is TGTGCCAGTAGTAACAGGACAGGGAACACCTTC. It yields the protein CASSNRTGNTF.

The chain is built from TRBV5-6 and TRBJ2-7, with D perhaps matching TRBD1 (5 bases). The V and J ends lost 2 bases and 5 bases respectively, with 8 bases between them. Germline CDR1 and CDR2: SGHDT and YYEEEE. The CDR3 is 12 residues long. The CDR3 bases are TGTGCCAGCAGCTTCCAGGGCCACGAGCAGTACTTC. This translates into CASSFQGHEQYF.

The chain is built from TRBV24-1 and TRBJ1-2; D gene uncertain. Trimming stripped 3 bases from V and 6 bases from J, with 16 bases between. CDR1 and CDR2 (germline): KGHDR, SFDVKD. The CDR3 sequence is 15 residues long. The CDR3: CATSDSPGEVNGYTF. In nucleotides, the CDR3 is TGTGCCACCAGTGATAGCCCCGGGGAAGTAAATGGCTACACCTTC.

With regard to this clonotype: A read error may account for a junction end that differs from germline. The CDR3 DNA reads as TGCGGCGCCTCTGGTCCCCTCTATGACATCACAGATACGCAGTATTTC. Its translation: CGASGPLYDITDTQYF. The genes are TRBV29-1 and TRBJ2-3, with D unresolved. CDR1 SQVTM and CDR2 ANQGSEA come from the germline V gene. The CDR3 covers 16 residues.

The chain links TRBV5-5 to TRBJ2-7; D unclear. Germline V gene sequence: CDR1 SGHKS, CDR2 YYEKEE (reference sequence). The V end was cut by 3 bases, the J end by 0 bases, with 10 bases between. The CDR3 loop spans 14 amino acids. The DNA for the CDR3 is TGTGCCAGCAGCTCGCGATACGCCTCCTACGAGCAGTACTTC. Translated: CASSSRYASYEQYF.

This rearrangement joins TRBV9 to TRBJ1-4; 8 positions agree with TRBD1. The germline V gene encodes CDR1 SGDLS and CDR2 YYNGEE. The CDR3 length is 16 residues. After removal of 1 base from V and 8 bases from J, the junction contained 10 bases not matched to a gene. CDR3 residues: CASSVLSGQGGEKLFF. The DNA of the CDR3 is TGTGCCAGCAGCGTACTCTCAGGACAGGGAGGAGAAAAACTGTTTTTT.

A few counts support this clonotype. The V gene is TRBV20-1, the J gene TRBJ1-1, with no clear D. Germline CDR1 reads DFQATT; CDR2 reads SNEGSKA (reference sequence). With 0 bases removed from V and 5 bases from J, the gap between germline ends came to 4 bases. The CDR3 has 11 amino acids. The CDR3 sequence: CSARDGTEAFF. CDR3 bases: TGCAGTGCTAGAGATGGTACTGAAGCTTTCTTT.

The chain joins TRBV10-3 to TRBJ1-1; a weak D match, TRBD1 (6 bases). From germline, CDR1 is ENHRY and CDR2 SYGVKD. The CDR3 sequence is 13 residues long. Trimming cost V 6 bases and J 5 bases, with 13 bases left between them. CDR3 protein: CAISLGGGTEAFF. The CDR3 DNA sequence: TGTGCCATCAGCCTAGGAGGGGGGACTGAAGCTTTCTTT.

In its sample, this clonotype was seen many times. CDR3 in amino acids: CASSELPLASGGPDTQYF. The CDR3 coding sequence is TGTGCCAGCAGTGAGCTCCCCCTAGCTAGCGGGGGACCAGATACGCAGTATTTT. This chain uses TRBV2 with TRBJ2-3, with 10 bases that match TRBD2. The CDR3 has 18 amino acids. The junction had 13 bases not matched to a gene; V was cut back by 3 bases and J by 4 bases. Germline V lookup: CDR1 SNHLY, CDR2 FYNNEI.

This clonotype was found many times. This chain joins TRBV20-1 and TRBJ1-3; TRBD1 agrees at 11 bases. The CDR3 consists of 14 residues. The V gene end was trimmed by 2 bases and the J gene end by 7 bases; junction bases not matched to a gene: 4. Germline CDR1 reads DFQATT; CDR2 reads SNEGSKA (reference sequence). The DNA for the CDR3 is TGCAGTGCTAGAACGGGACAGGGGGGTAACACCATATATTTT. It translates to CSARTGQGGNTIYF.

This clonotype was found many times. The chain carries TRBV18 and TRBJ2-7, with 10 positions matching TRBD1. This CDR3 region has 16 residues. V lost 4 bases, J lost 2 bases, and 8 bases stayed unmatched. Germline V lookup: CDR1 KGHSH, CDR2 LQKENI. DNA for the CDR3: TGTGCCAGCTCACTCTCGGGACAGGGGTGGGCCTACGAGCAGTACTTC. This codes for CASSLSGQGWAYEQYF.

This clonotype has a handful of counts. The CDR3 DNA reads as TGTGCCATCAGTGACCCGGACAGGGCCAAAAAGAACACTGAAGCTTTCTTT. Amino acid sequence: CAISDPDRAKKNTEAFF. The rearrangement links TRBV10-3 to TRBJ1-1; TRBD1 aligns across 8 bases. Germline V gene lookup returns CDR1 ENHRY and CDR2 SYGVKD. V shed 3 bases and J 1 base; nucleotides not matched to a gene: 10. The CDR3 totals 17 residues.

The chain carries TRBV7-4 and TRBJ2-7; TRBD2 agrees at 10 bases. CDR1 and CDR2 from the germline V gene are SGHVT and SQSDAQ. The CDR3 contains 16 residues. After removal of 4 bases from V and 6 bases from J, the junction contained 12 bases not matched to a gene. The CDR3 reads CASSSPGLAVPSEQYF. The CDR3 coding sequence is TGTGCCAGCAGCTCCCCTGGACTAGCGGTGCCCTCCGAGCAGTACTTC.

This clonotype was seen a handful of times. This chain joins TRBV5-6 and TRBJ2-3; 8 bases are a match to TRBD2. The CDR3 covers 17 residues. Germline lookup yields CDR1 SGHDT and CDR2 YYEEEE. Trimming removed 0 bases from V and 2 bases from J; junction bases left unmatched: 8. CDR3 residues: CASSLAGGSSVTDTQYF. The CDR3, as DNA: TGTGCCAGCAGCTTGGCGGGGGGGTCGTCGGTCACAGATACGCAGTATTTT.

The J gene is TRBJ1-3, the V gene TRBV7-3; tentative D call: TRBD1 (5 bases). The ends were cut back, 3 bases at V and 0 bases at J, with 15 bases in the middle. Germline loops: CDR1 SGHTA, CDR2 FQGTGA. The CDR3 consists of 17 residues. This CDR3 reads CASSLGVPTGSGNTIYF. DNA for the CDR3: TGTGCCAGCAGCTTGGGTGTCCCTACAGGCTCTGGAAACACCATATATTTT.

The gene calls are TRBV5-4 and TRBJ1-4, with a weak D call TRBD1 (5 bases). Looked up from germline, CDR1 is SGHNT and CDR2 is YYREEE (reference sequence). The length of the CDR3 is 15 residues. The germline V and J ends were trimmed by 0 bases and 5 bases, with 11 bases remaining between them. This CDR3 is CASSLAAPGNEKLFF. The CDR3 region has the DNA TGTGCCAGCAGCTTGGCCGCGCCAGGGAATGAAAAACTGTTTTTT.

Turning to this clonotype: One end of the junction fails to match germline, which may point to a read error. This sequence joins TRBV24-1 and TRBJ2-7; D perhaps matches TRBD1 (6 bases). This CDR3 is 16 amino acids long. Germline V gene sequence: CDR1 KGHDR, CDR2 SFDVKD. In DNA, the CDR3 is TGTGCCAGCAGTCCGTTAGGGGGACCCAGGGCCTACGAGCAGTACTTC. Residues: CASSPLGGPRAYEQYF.

In this sample, this clonotype turned up many times. V and J are TRBV10-3 and TRBJ1-5; D unresolved. The CDR3 is 11 residues long. Germline V gene sequence: CDR1 ENHRY, CDR2 SYGVKD. With 9 bases removed from V and 7 bases from J, the gap between germline ends came to 10 bases. CDR3 amino acids: CAMGNGQPQHF. For the CDR3, the DNA is TGTGCCATGGGGAATGGGCAGCCCCAGCATTTT.

The chain is built from TRBV5-1 and TRBJ2-6, with D possibly being TRBD1 (5 bases). The V gene's germline CDR1 is SGHRS and CDR2 YFSETQ. Trimming shortened V by 1 base and J by 0 bases, and 17 bases separated the two germline ends. The CDR3 loop spans 19 amino acids. CDR3 bases: TGCGCCAGCAGCTTGAGTTTGAGACAGACTCTCTCTGGGGCCAACGTCCTGACTTTC. Protein sequence: CASSLSLRQTLSGANVLTF.

This clonotype was seen a single time. The chain is built from TRBV20-1 and TRBJ1-6, with TRBD1 matching 9 bases. The CDR3 has 13 residues. V lost 6 bases and J lost 8; bases outside the gene matches: 5. The germline V gene has CDR1 DFQATT and CDR2 SNEGSKA (reference sequence). The CDR3 coding sequence is TGCAGTGCGCGGGGACAGGGCTATTCACCCCTCCACTTT. It specifies CSARGQGYSPLHF.

The chain carries TRBV10-3 and TRBJ2-3; no clear D gene. The CDR3 spans 12 residues. CDR1 and CDR2 from the germline V gene are ENHRY and SYGVKD. With 4 bases removed from V and 6 bases from J, the gap between germline ends came to 8 bases. The CDR3 coding sequence is TGTGCCATCAGTGTGAGTTTGGATACGCAGTATTTT. Amino acid sequence: CAISVSLDTQYF.

A single count supports this clonotype. The V and J genes are TRBV20-1 and TRBJ1-2, with a tentative D call TRBD1 (6 bases). The CDR3 runs to 15 residues. V shed 3 bases and J shed 3 bases, with 17 bases lying between them. Per the germline V gene, CDR1 is DFQATT and CDR2 is SNEGSKA (reference sequence). CDR3 loop: CSASPGQKQHYGYTF. CDR3 coding DNA: TGCAGTGCTAGCCCCGGACAGAAGCAACACTATGGCTACACCTTC.

This clonotype was recorded many times. The V gene is TRBV12-3 or TRBV12-4, the J gene TRBJ2-1, with no clear D. The CDR3 is 14 amino acids. V was shortened by 0 bases and J by 10 bases, with 13 bases between the two germline ends. The CDR3 DNA sequence: TGTGCCAGCAGTTTAGCAACTCCGGCGTACGAGCAGTTCTTC. Its translation is CASSLATPAYEQFF.

The gene calls are TRBV5-6 and TRBJ2-1; D may be TRBD2 (6 bases). CDR1 is SGHDT, CDR2 YYEEEE, per germline. This CDR3 comprises 15 residues. The V gene lost 4 bases and the J gene lost 4 bases, with 15 bases spanning the gap. The CDR3 reads CASSPRASEYNEQFF. CDR3 coding DNA: TGTGCCAGCAGCCCACGTGCTAGCGAGTACAATGAGCAGTTCTTC.

This clonotype was counted once. The J gene is TRBJ2-5, the V gene TRBV29-1; tentative D call: TRBD1 (6 bases). In germline, CDR1 is SQVTM, CDR2 ANQGSEA. The CDR3 sequence is 12 residues long. The V gene lost 4 bases and the J gene lost 3 bases, with 9 bases spanning the gap. The CDR3 bases are TGCAGCGTTGTCCGACAGGAAGAGACCCAGTACTTC. The encoded protein is CSVVRQEETQYF.

This clonotype was counted many times. V gene TRBV3-1 combines with J gene TRBJ2-7; D unclear. The length of the CDR3 is 14 residues. The V and J ends lost 0 bases and 3 bases respectively, with 9 bases between them. Looked up from germline, CDR1 is LGHDT and CDR2 is YNNKEL (reference sequence). This CDR3 reads CASSQDLGNYEQYF. The CDR3 bases are TGTGCCAGCAGCCAAGATCTTGGGAACTACGAGCAGTACTTC.